A single sample gave rise to the 3 T cell receptor beta chains below, sequenced in a study of shared clonotypes between healthy human individuals. TCRdb keeps only in-frame clones here, not all; method: immunoSEQ multiplex PCR. The sample includes fewer than 650,000 clones, around 78% of them seen just once. Sequenced material: PBMCs. The receptors here all came from a woman in her forties in good health. Some clones in this sample may be carry-over from other donors' samples.

This clone was seen a few times. V and J are TRBV5-1 and TRBJ1-2; TRBD1 agrees at 8 bases. CDR1 and CDR2 (germline): SGHRS, YFSETQ. CDR3 size: 16 residues. Trimming took 0 bases from V and 7 from J; bases not matched to a gene: 11. CDR3 DNA sequence: TGCGCCAGCAGCTTGGAGTCAGGGGGCGGTAGAGGTGGCTACACCTTC. The encoded protein is CASSLESGGGRGGYTF.

The chain combines TRBV15 with TRBJ2-4; the D gene is possibly TRBD2 (6 bases). The length of the CDR3 is 17 residues. Trimming stripped 9 bases from V and 0 bases from J, with 21 bases between. CDR1 and CDR2 from the germline V gene are LNHNV and YYDKDF (reference sequence). The CDR3 region has the DNA TGTGCCACGGCCGGGACTTTCTCGTTCCTAGCCAAAAACATTCAGTACTTC. Translating gives CATAGTFSFLAKNIQYF.

The rearrangement uses TRBV19 and TRBJ2-2; D ambiguous. The V end lost 1 base, the J end lost 2 bases, and 8 bases lay between the germline ends. Germline-derived CDR1 and CDR2 are LNHDA and SQIVND (reference sequence). The CDR3 length is 15 residues. The CDR3 DNA follows: TGTGCCAGTAGTATAGCAGGAGACAACACCGGGGAGCTGTTTTTT. This translates into CASSIAGDNTGELFF.